This T cell receptor beta chain was documented in a study of shared clonotypes between healthy human individuals. CD45RO-negative, CCR7-selected cells formed the naive CD8 fraction, which excluded terminally differentiated effector memory CD45RA+ cells. Profiled with immunoSEQ multiplex PCR; TCRdb holds only in-frame clones, not every one. This table has around 2,000,000 clones, just over 90% appearing once. Turning to this clone: Other DNA sequences from this sample encode an identical CDR3 as well.

The clonotype was recovered from a man younger than 30 in good health. Some clones in this sample may be carry-over from other donors' samples. Sequencing input: naive CD8+ T cells from PBMCs.

The CDR3 loop is CASSFGPSYGYTF. CDR3 nucleotide sequence: TGTGCCAGCAGCTTCGGACCGAGCTATGGCTACACCTTC. The chain carries TRBV27 and TRBJ1-2; D unresolved. Germline V gene lookup returns CDR1 MNHEY and CDR2 SMNVEV (reference sequence). The CDR3 has 13 amino acids. The V end lost 6 bases, the J end lost 4 bases, and 12 bases lay between the germline ends.